This section outlines one T cell receptor (beta chain) sequence together with its context. Described time point: cycle 4 day 1 (C4D1), after five to seven weeks of nivolumab. Every patient relapsed after autologous stem cell transplantation, and brentuximab vedotin exposure varied. The entry originates in a study of PD-1 blockade in classical Hodgkin lymphoma. Measured with immunoSEQ multiplex PCR; TCRdb has only the in-frame clones, and not every one. The sample has 20,000 to 25,000 clones, more than 75% seen once. Germline values: CDR1 SGHVS, CDR2 FQNEAQ. The CDR3 contains 16 residues. J gave up 5 bases and V 1 base, and 5 bases lay outside the gene matches.

This receptor was identified in a human donor with classical Hodgkin lymphoma. This specimen was peripheral blood mononuclear cells (PBMCs), taken before the fourth cycle of nivolumab. The genes are TRBV7-8 and TRBJ2-7; 13 nucleotides line up with TRBD2. The chain's CDR3 is CASSLGTSGSGHEQYF. The CDR3 DNA is TGTGCCAGCAGCTTAGGGACTAGCGGGAGTGGGCACGAGCAGTACTTC.